This T cell receptor beta chain came from a study of graft-versus-host responses after intestinal transplantation. Study information: Recipients received multivisceral, liver-intestinal, or isolated intestinal transplants. General study findings and limits: The recipient marrow held GvH clones, and some of them showed up first in ileum or blood. Peak circulating GvH clone levels were associated with early post-transplant HvG declines.

The V gene lost 5 bases and the J gene lost 0 bases, with 4 bases spanning the gap. Germline V gives CDR1 MNHNS, CDR2 SASEGT. CDR3 length: 12 residues. Measured with immunoSEQ multiplex PCR; TCRdb has only the in-frame clones, and not every one. The data hold over 65,000 clones, with 92% observed a single time. In regard to this clone: Antigen specificity is unknown.

Material: PBMCs, obtained 98 days after intestinal transplantation. The chain joins TRBV6-1 to TRBJ2-5; D ambiguous. This receptor was taken from a human patient who received an intestinal transplant, so some T cells may come from the graft donor. DNA for the CDR3: TGTGCCAGCAGTCGGGACCAAGAGACCCAGTACTTC. Its translation: CASSRDQETQYF.